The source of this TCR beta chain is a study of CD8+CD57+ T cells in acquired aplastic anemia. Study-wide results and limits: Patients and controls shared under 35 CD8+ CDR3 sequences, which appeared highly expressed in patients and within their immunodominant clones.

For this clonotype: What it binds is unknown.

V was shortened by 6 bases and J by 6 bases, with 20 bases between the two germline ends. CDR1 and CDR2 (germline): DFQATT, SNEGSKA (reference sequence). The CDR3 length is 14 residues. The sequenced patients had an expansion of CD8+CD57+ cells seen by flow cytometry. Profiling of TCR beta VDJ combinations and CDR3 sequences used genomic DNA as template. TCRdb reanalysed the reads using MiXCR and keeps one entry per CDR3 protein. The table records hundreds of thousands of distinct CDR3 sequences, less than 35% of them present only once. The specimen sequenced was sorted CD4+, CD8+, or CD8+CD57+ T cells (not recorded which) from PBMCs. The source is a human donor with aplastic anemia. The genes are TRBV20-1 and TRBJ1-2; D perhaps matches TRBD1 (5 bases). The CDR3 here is CSAKSGQGPHGYTF. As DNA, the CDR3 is TGCAGTGCCAAGAGTGGGCAGGGCCCTCATGGCTACACCTTC.